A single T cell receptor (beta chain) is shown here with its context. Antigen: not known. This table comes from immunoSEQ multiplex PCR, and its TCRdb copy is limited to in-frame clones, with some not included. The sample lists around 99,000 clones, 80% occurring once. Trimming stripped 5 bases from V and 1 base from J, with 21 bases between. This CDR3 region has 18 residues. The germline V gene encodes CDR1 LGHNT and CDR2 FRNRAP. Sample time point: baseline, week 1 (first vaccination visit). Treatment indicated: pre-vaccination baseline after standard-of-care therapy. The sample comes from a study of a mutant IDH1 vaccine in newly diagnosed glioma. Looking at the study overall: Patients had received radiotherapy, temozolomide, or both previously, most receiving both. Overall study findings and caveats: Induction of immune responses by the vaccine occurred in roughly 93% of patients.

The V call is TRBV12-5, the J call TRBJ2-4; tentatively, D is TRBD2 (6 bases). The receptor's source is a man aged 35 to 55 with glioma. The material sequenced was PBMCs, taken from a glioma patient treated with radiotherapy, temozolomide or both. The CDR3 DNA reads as TGTGCTAGTGGTCCATCCCTCACAGGTCGGGGGGCCAAAAACATTCAGTACTTC. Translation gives CASGPSLTGRGAKNIQYF.